One sample yielded the 27 T cell receptor beta chains listed below, sequenced in a study of Ad26.COV2.S vaccination and SARS-CoV-2 variants. The table came from immunoSEQ multiplex PCR; TCRdb's copy has only in-frame clones and leaves some out. Seen here are around 450,000 clones, 70% to 90% observed once, and the top ten hold 1.5% to 2%. Treatment noted: approximately 18 received Ad26.COV2.S at low or high dose, single or two shots; about 5 received placebo; per-sample allocation not given. The investigators took samples on day 63 after the first vaccine or placebo injection. The sample consisted of peripheral blood, taken in a trial of Ad26.COV2.S vaccine versus placebo. These receptor sequences come from a person aged 18-65 years who received the Ad26.COV2.S COVID-19 vaccine or a placebo.

The chain joins TRBV18 to TRBJ2-3; no firm D call. V was clipped by 4 bases and J by 3 bases, with 5 bases between them. CDR3 length: 12 amino acids. CDR1 and CDR2 from the germline V gene are KGHSH and LQKENI. CDR3 nucleotide sequence: TGTGCCAGCTCACACGGGACAGATACGCAGTATTTT. This codes for CASSHGTDTQYF.

CDR3 sequence reads: CAWDELNSGNTIYF. CDR3 nucleotide sequence: TGTGCCTGGGACGAACTGAACTCTGGAAACACCATATATTTT. This sequence joins TRBV30 and TRBJ1-3; D not resolved. With 5 bases removed from V and 0 bases from J, the gap between germline ends came to 11 bases. In germline, CDR1 is GTSNPN, CDR2 SVGIG (reference sequence). The CDR3 has 14 residues.

This rearrangement joins TRBV19 to TRBJ2-1; 11 bases fit TRBD2. V lost 6 bases and J lost 7; bases outside the gene matches: 14. The CDR3 runs to 17 residues. Germline values: CDR1 LNHDA, CDR2 SQIVND (reference sequence). In DNA form, the CDR3 reads TGTGCCAGTAGACCACTAGCGGGAGCTTCTATTCGGAATGAGCAGTTCTTC. Amino acids: CASRPLAGASIRNEQFF.

V gene TRBV28 combines with J gene TRBJ1-2, with 8 bases fitting TRBD1. This CDR3 spans 14 amino acids. After removal of 5 bases from V and 4 bases from J, the junction contained 6 bases not matched to a gene. Germline-derived CDR1 and CDR2 are MDHEN and SYDVKM. CDR3 amino acids: CASSATTGGYGYTF. The CDR3 DNA follows: TGTGCCAGCAGTGCTACTACAGGGGGCTATGGCTACACCTTC.

This clone came up once. V is TRBV7-2 and J is TRBJ2-7, with 13 bases fitting TRBD2. There are 18 residues in the CDR3. V trimming: 4 bases; J trimming: 0 bases; junction bases outside the gene matches: 9. Germline assignment: CDR1 SGHTA and CDR2 FQGNSA. The CDR3 bases are TGTGCCAGCAGCTGGACTAGCGGGGGCCCGGCGAGCTCCTACGAGCAGTACTTC. Amino acid sequence: CASSWTSGGPASSYEQYF.

The rearrangement uses TRBV18 and TRBJ1-1; D gene ambiguous. The CDR3 has 13 amino acids. V was shortened by 2 bases and J by 5 bases, with 9 bases between the two germline ends. Germline assignment: CDR1 KGHSH and CDR2 LQKENI. In DNA, the CDR3 is TGTGCCAGCTCACCAATACAAGGGACTGAAGCTTTCTTT. It translates to CASSPIQGTEAFF.

The chain couples TRBV7-9 to TRBJ1-2, with D tentatively TRBD1 (5 bases). The CDR3 is 15 residues long. Germline loops: CDR1 SEHNR, CDR2 FQNEAQ (reference sequence). Trimming removed 5 bases at V and 6 bases at J, with 19 bases between. This chain's CDR3 is CASSPPPGVGNGYTF. The CDR3 DNA reads TGTGCCAGCAGCCCACCTCCGGGGGTCGGGAATGGCTACACCTTC.

The chain is built from TRBV15 and TRBJ2-3, with D unclear. This CDR3 has 16 amino acids. The V gene's germline CDR1 is LNHNV and CDR2 YYDKDF (reference sequence). The V and J ends lost 1 base and 0 bases respectively, with 11 bases between them. The CDR3 reads CATSRGAGTSTDTQYF. CDR3 DNA: TGTGCCACCAGCAGAGGCGCAGGTACTAGCACAGATACGCAGTATTTT.

This clone was recorded only once. This chain connects TRBV11-2 to TRBJ2-5, with 7 nucleotides matching TRBD1. Germline V gives CDR1 SGHAT, CDR2 FQNNGV. With V trimmed by 1 base and J by 5 bases, 7 bases remained unmatched. The CDR3 is 15 residues long. The CDR3 here is CASSLGQGDWETQYF. The CDR3 nucleotides read TGTGCCAGCAGCTTAGGACAGGGCGATTGGGAGACCCAGTACTTC.

The chain employs TRBV30 and TRBJ1-2; D is ambiguous. CDR3 length: 14 amino acids. Trimming pared 2 bases from V and 2 bases from J, leaving 12 bases between. Germline-derived CDR1 and CDR2 are GTSNPN and SVGIG (reference sequence). The CDR3 coding sequence is TGTGCCTGGAGTTGGCGTCAGGCAAACTATGGCTACACCTTC. The encoded protein is CAWSWRQANYGYTF.

This clone was recorded only once. The rearrangement joins TRBV15 to TRBJ2-3; D not certain. The CDR3 contains 15 residues. Per germline, CDR1 LNHNV and CDR2 YYDKDF (reference sequence). The V gene lost 1 base and the J gene lost 0 bases, with 8 bases spanning the gap. The CDR3 loop is CATSRGVLSTDTQYF. The DNA of the CDR3 is TGTGCCACCAGCAGAGGGGTCCTCAGCACAGATACGCAGTATTTT.

The chain couples TRBV2 to TRBJ1-3, with D perhaps TRBD1 (6 bases). Trimming pared 5 bases from V and 0 bases from J, leaving 11 bases between. This CDR3 has 15 amino acids. The germline V gene encodes CDR1 SNHLY and CDR2 FYNNEI. CDR3 in DNA: TGTGCCAGCAGTCTGGACAGCTACTCTGGAAACACCATATATTTT. Residues: CASSLDSYSGNTIYF.

CDR3 nucleotide sequence: TGCGCCAGCAATCCCCGGGCCAAGGGCTACGAGCAGTACTTC. Its translation is CASNPRAKGYEQYF. The chain combines TRBV23-1 with TRBJ2-7; D is ambiguous. TRBV23-1 counts as an open reading frame of uncertain function. The CDR3 spans 14 residues. Trimming removed 7 bases from V and 3 bases from J, with 16 bases in between.

The chain recombines TRBV15 with TRBJ2-7; D is ambiguous. Trimming cost V 0 bases and J 3 bases, with 9 bases left between them. The CDR3 is 14 amino acids. From germline, CDR1 is LNHNV and CDR2 YYDKDF (reference sequence). The CDR3 DNA reads as TGTGCCACCAGCAGAGATGACACTATCTACGAGCAGTACTTC. This translates into CATSRDDTIYEQYF.

This chain connects TRBV5-1 to TRBJ2-3; the D gene is possibly TRBD2 (5 bases). The CDR3 consists of 15 residues. Trimming stripped 0 bases from V and 2 bases from J, with 10 bases between. CDR1 SGHRS and CDR2 YFSETQ come from the germline V gene. This CDR3 reads CASSLGGVTTDTQYF. CDR3 DNA sequence: TGCGCCAGCAGCTTGGGGGGAGTCACCACAGATACGCAGTATTTT.

The rearrangement uses TRBV6-2 or TRBV6-3 and TRBJ2-3; D tentatively fits TRBD1 or TRBD2 (5 bases each). V shed 0 bases and J shed 3 bases, with 19 bases lying between them. This CDR3 is 18 amino acids long. Germline V gives CDR1 MNHEY, CDR2 SVGEGT. CDR3 bases: TGTGCCAGCAGTTACTCCGGGGTGAGGGGACGGTCGACAGATACGCAGTATTTT. This encodes CASSYSGVRGRSTDTQYF.

The chain recombines TRBV2 with TRBJ1-4; D is possibly TRBD1 (5 bases). The V end lost 7 bases, the J end lost 3 bases, and 12 bases lay between the germline ends. The germline gives CDR1 SNHLY, CDR2 FYNNEI. The CDR3 consists of 14 residues. In nucleotides, the CDR3 is TGTGCCAGCACAGTCAGGGAAGCTAATGAAAAACTGTTTTTT. Residues: CASTVREANEKLFF. Variable domain in full (rest from reference TRBV2 and TRBJ1-4): EPEVTQTPSHQVTQMGQEVILRCVPISNHLYFYWYRQILGQKVEFLVSFYNNEISEKSEIFDDQFSVERPDGSNFTLKIRSTKLEDSAMYFCASTVREANEKLFFGSGTQLSVL.

V usage is TRBV7-9 and J usage is TRBJ1-2; D gene ambiguous. Trimming left V 0 bases short and J 2 bases short, with 7 bases between. CDR1 and CDR2 from the germline V gene are SEHNR and FQNEAQ (reference sequence). The CDR3 is 14 amino acids. The CDR3 sequence: CASSLAKGNYGYTF. The CDR3 nucleotides read TGTGCCAGCAGCTTAGCGAAGGGAAACTATGGCTACACCTTC.

The chain links TRBV30 to TRBJ1-1, with unresolved D. Germline V CDR1 and CDR2: GTSNPN, SVGIG (reference sequence). This CDR3 comprises 14 residues. V shed 2 bases and J shed 0 bases, with 10 bases lying between them. Written as DNA, the CDR3 is TGTGCCTGGAGTAAACGGAATGTGAACACTGAAGCTTTCTTT. Encoded protein: CAWSKRNVNTEAFF.

The chain employs TRBV5-1 and TRBJ2-2, with D unresolved. Germline V gene lookup returns CDR1 SGHRS and CDR2 YFSETQ. Trimming took off 4 bases at V and 4 bases at J, with 14 bases between the two ends. There are 15 residues in the CDR3. The CDR3 here is CASSPRRSPTGELFF. CDR3 DNA sequence: TGCGCCAGCAGCCCCCGCCGCAGCCCCACCGGGGAGCTGTTTTTT.

This clone is a singleton in its sample. Other DNA sequences in this sample translate to the same CDR3. This chain uses TRBV18 with TRBJ2-7, with D uncertain. CDR1 and CDR2 (germline): KGHSH, LQKENI. CDR3 length: 13 residues. V was shortened by 2 bases and J by 0 bases, with 5 bases between the two germline ends. The CDR3 is CASSPEDSYEQYF. The CDR3 nucleotides read TGTGCCAGCTCACCAGAGGACTCCTACGAGCAGTACTTC.

The V and J genes are TRBV6-5 and TRBJ2-3, with 8 bases lining up with TRBD1. J was trimmed by 3 bases and V by 6 bases; bases with no gene match: 5. Per the germline V gene, CDR1 is MNHEY and CDR2 is SVGAGI. The CDR3 length is 14 residues. This CDR3 reads CASRAGGVTDTQYF. CDR3 DNA sequence: TGTGCCAGCAGAGCAGGGGGCGTGACAGATACGCAGTATTTT.

This clone showed up just once. CDR3 region: CASSQGDIQYF. The CDR3 region has the DNA TGTGCCAGCAGCCAAGGGGACATTCAGTACTTC. The chain couples TRBV3-1 (or the pseudogene TRBV3-2) to TRBJ2-4, with D unresolved. This CDR3 has 11 residues. The germline V gene has CDR1 LGHDT and CDR2 YNNKEL (reference sequence). The V end was cut by 1 base, the J end by 8 bases, with 3 bases between.

The chain links TRBV19 to TRBJ2-2; TRBD1 aligns across 8 bases. CDR1 LNHDA and CDR2 SQIVND come from the germline V gene (reference sequence). The CDR3 spans 16 residues. V dropped 7 bases and J dropped 1; count of bases not matched to a gene: 8. Written as DNA, the CDR3 is TGTGCCAGTAACATGCCCGGGACAGGGAACACCGGGGAGCTGTTTTTT. Translating it yields CASNMPGTGNTGELFF.

The chain recombines TRBV5-1 with TRBJ1-5, with D possibly matching TRBD1 (5 bases). The germline gives CDR1 SGHRS, CDR2 YFSETQ. The CDR3 sequence is 15 residues long. Trimming removed 0 bases at V and 6 bases at J, with 13 bases between. CDR3 residues: CASSLAGFVGQPQHF. Written as DNA, the CDR3 is TGCGCCAGCAGCTTGGCAGGGTTTGTGGGTCAGCCCCAGCATTTT.

V and J are TRBV7-2 and TRBJ1-4; maybe TRBD1 (5 bases). V dropped 5 bases and J dropped 4 bases, with 14 bases sitting between them. The V gene's germline CDR1 is SGHTA and CDR2 FQGNSA. This CDR3 is 15 amino acids long. The CDR3 coding sequence is TGTGCCAGCAGCGGAAACACAGGTCATAATGAAAAACTGTTTTTT. This codes for CASSGNTGHNEKLFF.

The chain employs TRBV2 and TRBJ2-2, with 11 positions matching TRBD2. This CDR3 is built from 15 residues. Looked up from germline, CDR1 is SNHLY and CDR2 is FYNNEI. The ends lost 4 bases at V and 3 bases at J; junction bases unmatched: 1. For the CDR3, the DNA is TGTGCCAGCAGTGTAGCGGGGGGGTACACCGGGGAGCTGTTTTTT. It codes for CASSVAGGYTGELFF.